Presented here are 13 T cell receptor beta chains from one specimen sequenced in a study of blood T cell repertoires in COVID-19. Only in-frame clones appear in the TCRdb table, and some are missing; sequencing was by immunoSEQ multiplex PCR. The sample yields roughly 340,000 clones, 87% seen once. The specimen sequenced was peripheral blood. The receptors were sampled from a woman between 50 and 59 years old with COVID-19, enrolled during active disease.

The genes are TRBV5-1 and TRBJ1-1; 7 bases map to TRBD1. The V gene end was trimmed by 2 bases and the J gene end by 5 bases; junction bases not matched to a gene: 15. The CDR3 runs 17 residues. Germline V gene sequence: CDR1 SGHRS, CDR2 YFSETQ. The CDR3 loop reads CASSLGGPGGLVTEAFF. The CDR3 DNA sequence: TGCGCCAGCAGCTTAGGGGGCCCAGGGGGTTTGGTTACTGAAGCTTTCTTT.

CDR3 sequence: CASSLGELGENEQFF. CDR3 nucleotides: TGCGCCAGCAGTCTTGGGGAGTTGGGAGAGAATGAGCAGTTCTTC. This rearrangement joins TRBV10-1 to TRBJ2-1, with TRBD2 as a possible D gene (5 bases). Germline V gene sequence: CDR1 WNHNN, CDR2 SYGVQD (reference sequence). CDR3 length: 15 residues. Trimming removed 5 bases from V and 7 bases from J, with 18 bases in between.

The chain links TRBV7-9 to TRBJ1-5, with D unresolved. The CDR3 is made up of 13 amino acids. V dropped 1 base and J dropped 6 bases, with 7 bases sitting between them. The germline V gene encodes CDR1 SEHNR and CDR2 FQNEAQ (reference sequence). CDR3 in DNA: TGTGCCAGCAGCTTAGAGGGAGGTCAGCCCCAGCATTTT. It translates to CASSLEGGQPQHF. Complete variable domain (other parts from reference TRBV7-9 and TRBJ1-5): DTGVSQNPRHKITKRGQNVTFRCDPISEHNRLYWYRQTLGQGPEFLTYFQNEAQLEKSRLLSDRFSAERPKGSFSTLEIQRTEQGDSAMYLCASSLEGGQPQHFGDGTRLSIL.

V and J are TRBV5-4 and TRBJ2-4; 10 nucleotides agree with TRBD2. V lost 4 bases and J lost 2; bases outside the gene matches: 6. The CDR3 spans 16 residues. Germline CDR1 reads SGHNT; CDR2 reads YYREEE (reference sequence). The CDR3 sequence is CASSNEREGPKNIQYF. CDR3 DNA: TGTGCCAGCAGCAACGAGCGGGAGGGCCCCAAAAACATTCAGTACTTC.

The chain carries TRBV11-3 and TRBJ1-2, with TRBD1 identical over 8 bases. The V segment lost 0 bases and the J segment 8 bases; nucleotides outside the gene matches: 8. The CDR3 is 15 amino acids. Germline V CDR1 and CDR2: SGHNT, YENEEA. The CDR3 sequence: CASSLEGAGGQGYTF. For the CDR3, the DNA is TGTGCCAGCAGCTTAGAAGGGGCAGGGGGCCAGGGCTACACCTTC.

This clone was observed a single time. The chain carries TRBV7-2 and TRBJ2-1; D gene unclear. CDR3 length: 13 amino acids. V was clipped by 3 bases and J by 2 bases, with 5 bases between them. Per germline, CDR1 SGHTA and CDR2 FQGNSA. CDR3 DNA: TGTGCCAGCAGCTTGCACACCTACAATGAGCAGTTCTTC. It specifies CASSLHTYNEQFF.

The V gene is TRBV30, the J gene TRBJ2-2, with a weak D call TRBD1 (5 bases). V was trimmed by 1 base and J by 2 bases, leaving 11 bases between them. This CDR3 has 15 residues. Germline V lookup: CDR1 GTSNPN, CDR2 SVGIG (reference sequence). This CDR3 reads CAWSGNRINTGELFF. The CDR3 bases are TGTGCCTGGAGTGGAAACAGGATAAACACCGGGGAGCTGTTTTTT.

This clone came up once. V and J are TRBV9 and TRBJ1-2; maybe TRBD1 (6 bases). Trimming stripped 0 bases from V and 5 bases from J, with 14 bases between. CDR1 and CDR2 (germline): SGDLS, YYNGEE. This CDR3 spans 15 amino acids. The chain's CDR3 is CASSVDLGARYGYTF. CDR3 nucleotides: TGTGCCAGCAGCGTAGATTTGGGGGCCCGGTATGGCTACACCTTC. The full variable domain, completed using reference TRBV9 and TRBJ1-2, is DSGVTQTPKHLITATGQRVTLRCSPRSGDLSVYWYQQSLDQGLQFLIQYYNGEERAKGNILERFSAQQFPDLHSELNLSSLELGDSALYFCASSVDLGARYGYTFGSGTRLTVV.

This chain joins TRBV7-9 and TRBJ2-2; a possible D gene is TRBD1 (6 bases). Germline V gene data show CDR1 as SEHNR and CDR2 as FQNEAQ (reference sequence). This CDR3 comprises 16 residues. With 5 bases removed from V and 4 bases from J, the gap between germline ends came to 17 bases. The CDR3 DNA is TGTGCCAGCAGCCCGCGGGCAGGGGCCGGCACCGGGGAGCTGTTTTTT. This codes for CASSPRAGAGTGELFF.

The chain recombines TRBV25-1 with TRBJ1-3, with D tentatively TRBD1 (5 bases). CDR3 length: 15 amino acids. Trimming removed 5 bases at V and 0 bases at J, with 11 bases between. The germline V gene encodes CDR1 MGHDK and CDR2 SYGVNS. As DNA, the CDR3 is TGTGCCAGCAGTAGACAGAAGAGCTCTGGAAACACCATATATTTT. Translated: CASSRQKSSGNTIYF.

The J gene is TRBJ1-3, the V gene TRBV30; D gene uncertain. This CDR3 region has 14 residues. V was trimmed by 4 bases and J by 3 bases, leaving 13 bases between them. CDR1 GTSNPN and CDR2 SVGIG come from the germline V gene (reference sequence). As DNA, the CDR3 is TGTGCCTGGACTTCGCGGGAGTTTGGAAACACCATATATTTT. Translation: CAWTSREFGNTIYF.

This rearrangement joins TRBV9 to TRBJ2-1, with D possibly being TRBD1 (6 bases). The V end lost 0 bases, the J end lost 9 bases, and 7 bases lay between the germline ends. Germline CDR1 SGDLS, CDR2 YYNGEE. The CDR3 extends over 12 amino acids. The CDR3 sequence: CASSVEGGEQFF. CDR3 sequence (DNA): TGTGCCAGCAGCGTAGAAGGGGGTGAGCAGTTCTTC.

The chain is built from TRBV9 and TRBJ1-2; no reliable D call. V gave up 6 bases and J gave up 4 bases, with 16 bases separating them. CDR3 length equals 14 residues. Germline CDR1 is SGDLS and CDR2 is YYNGEE. This chain's CDR3 is CASTATGWTYGYTF. The DNA of the CDR3 is TGTGCCAGCACCGCGACGGGATGGACCTATGGCTACACCTTC.